This TCR beta chain was recovered during a study of cytomegalovirus exposure and HLA in healthy donors. Regarding the study as a whole: It was reported that the classifier diagnosed cytomegalovirus status with high specificity and sensitivity in both the original and validation cohorts. In vitro, a few CMV-associated chains proved specific for CMV antigens. Cytomegalovirus-associated status was assigned to 164 TCR beta chains.

V lost 6 bases, J lost 6 bases, and 8 bases stayed unmatched. Germline assignment: CDR1 LGHNT and CDR2 FRNRAP. The CDR3 loop spans 14 amino acids. With regard to this clone: Antigen specificity is unknown.

Generated by immunoSEQ multiplex PCR, the TCRdb table keeps only in-frame clones and is missing some. The sample lists roughly 110,000 clones, about 87% occurring once. The sequence derives from a young woman in good health and CMV-seropositive. The sample was PBMCs. The chain combines TRBV12-5 with TRBJ2-1; 7 nucleotides align to TRBD2. For the CDR3, the DNA is TGTGCTAGTGGCCGGGAGGCCGGGGGCAATGAGCAGTTCTTC. Encoded protein: CASGREAGGNEQFF.